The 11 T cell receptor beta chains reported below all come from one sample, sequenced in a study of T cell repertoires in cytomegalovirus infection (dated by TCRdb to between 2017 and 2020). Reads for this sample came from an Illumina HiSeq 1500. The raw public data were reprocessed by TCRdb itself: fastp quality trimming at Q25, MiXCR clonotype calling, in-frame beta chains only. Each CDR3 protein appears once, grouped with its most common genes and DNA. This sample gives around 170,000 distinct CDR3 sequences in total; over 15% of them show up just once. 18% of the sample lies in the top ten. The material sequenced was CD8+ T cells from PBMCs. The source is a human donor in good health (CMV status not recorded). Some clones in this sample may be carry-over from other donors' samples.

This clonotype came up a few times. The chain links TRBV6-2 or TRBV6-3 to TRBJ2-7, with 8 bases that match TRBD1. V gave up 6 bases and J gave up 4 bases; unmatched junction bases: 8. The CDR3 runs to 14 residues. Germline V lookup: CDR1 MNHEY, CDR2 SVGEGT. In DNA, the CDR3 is TGTGCCAGCAGACCCGGGACAGGCGTTTACGAGCAGTACTTC. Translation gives CASRPGTGVYEQYF.

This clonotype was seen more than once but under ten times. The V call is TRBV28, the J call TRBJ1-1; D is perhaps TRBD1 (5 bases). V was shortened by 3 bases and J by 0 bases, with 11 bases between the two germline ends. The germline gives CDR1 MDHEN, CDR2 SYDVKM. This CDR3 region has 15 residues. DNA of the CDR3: TGTGCCAGCAGTTTGAGGGAGGGACTGAACACTGAAGCTTTCTTT. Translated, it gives CASSLREGLNTEAFF.

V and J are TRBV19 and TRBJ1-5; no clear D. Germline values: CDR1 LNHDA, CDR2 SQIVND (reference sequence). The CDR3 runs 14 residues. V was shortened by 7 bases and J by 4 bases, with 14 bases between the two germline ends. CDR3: CASTLMGRNQPQHF. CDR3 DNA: TGTGCCAGTACCCTAATGGGCAGAAATCAGCCCCAGCATTTT.

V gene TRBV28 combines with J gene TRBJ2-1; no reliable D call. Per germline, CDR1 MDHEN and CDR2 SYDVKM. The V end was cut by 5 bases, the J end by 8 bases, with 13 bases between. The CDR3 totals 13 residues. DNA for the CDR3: TGTGCCAGCAGTACTCCCGTTTCTCATGAGCAGTTCTTC. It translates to CASSTPVSHEQFF.

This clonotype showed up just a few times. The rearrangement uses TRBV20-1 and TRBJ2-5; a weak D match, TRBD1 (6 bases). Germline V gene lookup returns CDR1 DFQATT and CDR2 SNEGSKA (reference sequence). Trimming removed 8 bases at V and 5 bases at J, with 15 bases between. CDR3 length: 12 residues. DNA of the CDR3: TGCAGTCATCGGCCGAGGGGGGAGACCCAGTACTTC. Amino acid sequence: CSHRPRGETQYF.

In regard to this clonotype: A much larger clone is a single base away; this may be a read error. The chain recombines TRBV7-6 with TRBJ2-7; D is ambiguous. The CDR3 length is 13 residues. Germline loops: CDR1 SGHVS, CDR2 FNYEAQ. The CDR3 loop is CASRLAEQNEQYF. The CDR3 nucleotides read TGTGCCAGCAGGTTAGCTGAGCAGAACGAGCAGTACTTC. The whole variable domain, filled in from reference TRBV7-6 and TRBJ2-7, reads GAGVSQSPRYKVTKRGQDVALRCDPISGHVSLYWYRQALGQGPEFLTYFNYEAQQDKSGLPNDRFSAERPEGSISTLTIQRTEQRDSAMYRCASRLAEQNEQYFGPGTRLTVT.

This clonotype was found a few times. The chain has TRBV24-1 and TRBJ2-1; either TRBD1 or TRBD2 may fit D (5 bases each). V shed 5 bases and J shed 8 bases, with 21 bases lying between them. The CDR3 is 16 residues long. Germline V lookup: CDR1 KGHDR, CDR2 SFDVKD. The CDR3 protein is CATSAREGSRHDEQFF. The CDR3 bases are TGTGCCACCAGTGCTCGTGAGGGGTCTAGACACGATGAGCAGTTCTTC.

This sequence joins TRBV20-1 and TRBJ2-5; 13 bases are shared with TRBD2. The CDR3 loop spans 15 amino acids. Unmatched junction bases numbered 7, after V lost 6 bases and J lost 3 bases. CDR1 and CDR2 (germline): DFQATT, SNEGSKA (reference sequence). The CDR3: CSALGLAGPKETQYF. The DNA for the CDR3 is TGCAGTGCCCTGGGACTAGCGGGACCTAAAGAGACCCAGTACTTC.

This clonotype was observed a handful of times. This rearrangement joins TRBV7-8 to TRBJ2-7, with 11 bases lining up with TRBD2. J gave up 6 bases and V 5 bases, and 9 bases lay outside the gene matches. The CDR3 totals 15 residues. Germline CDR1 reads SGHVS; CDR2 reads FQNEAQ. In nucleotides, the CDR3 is TGTGCCAGCAGCCCTCCTAGCGGGAGGAGTATCGAGCAGTACTTC. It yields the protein CASSPPSGRSIEQYF.

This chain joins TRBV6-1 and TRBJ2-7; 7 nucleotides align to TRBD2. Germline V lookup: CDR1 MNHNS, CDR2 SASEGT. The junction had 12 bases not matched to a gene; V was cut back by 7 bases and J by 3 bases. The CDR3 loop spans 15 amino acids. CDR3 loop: CASILIGRGDYEQYF. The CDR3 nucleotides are TGTGCCAGCATTCTCATTGGGAGGGGTGACTACGAGCAGTACTTC.

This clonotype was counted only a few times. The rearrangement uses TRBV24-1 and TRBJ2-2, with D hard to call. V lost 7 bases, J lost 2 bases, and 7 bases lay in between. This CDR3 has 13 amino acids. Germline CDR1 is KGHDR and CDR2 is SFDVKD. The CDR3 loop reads CATSADNTGELFF. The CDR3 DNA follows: TGTGCCACCAGCGCCGACAACACCGGGGAGCTGTTTTTT.